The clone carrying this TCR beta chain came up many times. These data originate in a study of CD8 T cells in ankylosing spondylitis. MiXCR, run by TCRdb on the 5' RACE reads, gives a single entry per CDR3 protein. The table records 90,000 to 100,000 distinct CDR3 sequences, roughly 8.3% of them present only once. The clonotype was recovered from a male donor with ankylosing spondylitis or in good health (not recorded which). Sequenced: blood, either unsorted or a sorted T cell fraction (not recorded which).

The CDR3 DNA sequence: TGTGCCAGCAGCTCCTCCCGGAGGGGCCAAGAGACCCAGTACTTC. Translating gives CASSSSRRGQETQYF. The chain has TRBV7-2 and TRBJ2-5; perhaps TRBD2 as D (6 bases). The V end lost 4 bases, the J end lost 1 base, and 13 bases lay between the germline ends. The CDR3 consists of 15 residues. Germline V gene sequence: CDR1 SGHTA, CDR2 FQGNSA.